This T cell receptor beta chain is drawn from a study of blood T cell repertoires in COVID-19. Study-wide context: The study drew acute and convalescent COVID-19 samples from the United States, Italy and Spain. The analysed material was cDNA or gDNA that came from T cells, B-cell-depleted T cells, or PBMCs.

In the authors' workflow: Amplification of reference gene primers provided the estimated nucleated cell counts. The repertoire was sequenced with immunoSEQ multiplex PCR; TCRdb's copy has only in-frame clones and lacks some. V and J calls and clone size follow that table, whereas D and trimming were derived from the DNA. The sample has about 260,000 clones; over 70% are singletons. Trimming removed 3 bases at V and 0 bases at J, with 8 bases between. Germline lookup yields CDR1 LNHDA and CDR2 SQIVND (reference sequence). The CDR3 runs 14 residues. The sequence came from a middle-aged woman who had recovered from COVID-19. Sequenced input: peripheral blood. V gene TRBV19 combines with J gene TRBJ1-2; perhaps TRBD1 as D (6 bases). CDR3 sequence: CASSIQGTNYGYTF. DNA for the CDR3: TGTGCCAGTAGTATTCAGGGGACTAACTATGGCTACACCTTC.